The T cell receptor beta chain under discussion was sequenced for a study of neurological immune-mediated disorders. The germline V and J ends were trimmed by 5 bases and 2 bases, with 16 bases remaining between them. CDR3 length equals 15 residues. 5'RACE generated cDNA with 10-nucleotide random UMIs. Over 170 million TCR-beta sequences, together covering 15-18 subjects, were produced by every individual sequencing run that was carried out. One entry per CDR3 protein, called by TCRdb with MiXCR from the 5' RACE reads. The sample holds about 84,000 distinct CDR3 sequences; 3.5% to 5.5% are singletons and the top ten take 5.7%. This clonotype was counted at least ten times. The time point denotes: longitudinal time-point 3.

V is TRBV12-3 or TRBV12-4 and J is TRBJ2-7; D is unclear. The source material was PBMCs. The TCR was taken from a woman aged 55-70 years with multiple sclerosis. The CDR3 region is CASSPRWTRTYEQYF. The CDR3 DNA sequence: TGTGCCAGCAGTCCACGTTGGACCCGTACCTACGAGCAGTACTTC.